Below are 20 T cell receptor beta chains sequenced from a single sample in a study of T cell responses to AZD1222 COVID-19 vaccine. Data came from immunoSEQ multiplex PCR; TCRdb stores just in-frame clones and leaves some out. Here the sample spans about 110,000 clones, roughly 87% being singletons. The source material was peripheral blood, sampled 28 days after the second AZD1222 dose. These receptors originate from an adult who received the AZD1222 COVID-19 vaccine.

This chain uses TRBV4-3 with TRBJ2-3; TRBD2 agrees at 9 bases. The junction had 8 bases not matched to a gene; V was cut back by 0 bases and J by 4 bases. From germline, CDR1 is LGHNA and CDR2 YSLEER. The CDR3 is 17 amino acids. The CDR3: CASSQELGGGASDTQYF. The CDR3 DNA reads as TGCGCCAGCAGCCAAGAATTGGGCGGGGGGGCGTCAGATACGCAGTATTTT.

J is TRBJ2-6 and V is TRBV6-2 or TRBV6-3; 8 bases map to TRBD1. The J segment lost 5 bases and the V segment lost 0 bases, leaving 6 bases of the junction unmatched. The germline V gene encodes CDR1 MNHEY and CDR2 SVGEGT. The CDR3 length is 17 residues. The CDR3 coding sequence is TGTGCCAGCAGTTACTCCCCAGGACAGGGCTGGGCCAACGTCCTGACTTTC. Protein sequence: CASSYSPGQGWANVLTF.

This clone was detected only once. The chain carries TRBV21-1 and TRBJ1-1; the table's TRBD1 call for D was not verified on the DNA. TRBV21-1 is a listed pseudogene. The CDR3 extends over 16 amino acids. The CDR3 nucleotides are TGTGCCAGCAGCAAAGCCGACAGGGTTGGGAACACTGAAGCTTTCTTT. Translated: CASSKADRVGNTEAFF.

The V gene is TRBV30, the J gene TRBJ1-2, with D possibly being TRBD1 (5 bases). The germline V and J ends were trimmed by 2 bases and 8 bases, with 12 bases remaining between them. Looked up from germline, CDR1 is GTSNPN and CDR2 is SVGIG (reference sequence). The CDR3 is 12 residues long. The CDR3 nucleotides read TGTGCCTGGAGTACCGGAGGGGCCGGCTACACCTTC. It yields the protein CAWSTGGAGYTF.

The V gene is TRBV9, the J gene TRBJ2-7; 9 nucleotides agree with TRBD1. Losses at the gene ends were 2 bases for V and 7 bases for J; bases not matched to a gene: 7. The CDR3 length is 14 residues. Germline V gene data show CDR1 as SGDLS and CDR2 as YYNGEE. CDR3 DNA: TGTGCCAGCAGCGTGGGACAGGGCGGCCAGGAGCAGTACTTC. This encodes CASSVGQGGQEQYF.

CDR3 sequence: CASSSTGQGLNQPQHF. DNA for the CDR3: TGTGCCAGCAGCTCAACAGGACAGGGACTCAATCAGCCCCAGCATTTT. The chain is built from TRBV5-8 and TRBJ1-5, with 8 bases matching TRBD1. Losses at the gene ends were 3 bases for V and 3 bases for J; bases not matched to a gene: 8. The germline V gene has CDR1 SGHTS and CDR2 YDEGEE. This CDR3 has 16 amino acids.

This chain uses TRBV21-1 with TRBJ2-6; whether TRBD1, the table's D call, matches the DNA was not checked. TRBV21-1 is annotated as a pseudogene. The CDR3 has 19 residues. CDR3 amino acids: CASRPGPRGRFSGANVLTF. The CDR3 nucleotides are TGTGCCAGCAGACCCGGGCCCAGGGGGCGCTTCTCTGGGGCCAACGTCCTGACTTTC.

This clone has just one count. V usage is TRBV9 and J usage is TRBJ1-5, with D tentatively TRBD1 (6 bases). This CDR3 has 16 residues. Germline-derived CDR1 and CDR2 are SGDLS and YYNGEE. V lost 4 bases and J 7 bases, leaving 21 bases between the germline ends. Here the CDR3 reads CASSTKGVAAVQPQHF. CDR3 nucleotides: TGTGCCAGCAGCACCAAGGGGGTGGCAGCTGTCCAGCCCCAGCATTTT.

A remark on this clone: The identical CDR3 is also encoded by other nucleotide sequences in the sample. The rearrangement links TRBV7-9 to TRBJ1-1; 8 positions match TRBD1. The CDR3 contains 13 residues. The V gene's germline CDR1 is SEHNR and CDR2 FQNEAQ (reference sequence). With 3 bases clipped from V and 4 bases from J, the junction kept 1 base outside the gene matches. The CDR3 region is CASSFTGGTEAFF. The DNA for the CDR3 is TGTGCCAGCAGCTTTACAGGGGGCACTGAAGCTTTCTTT.

The CDR3 here is CASGGLAGPDTDTQYF. In DNA, the CDR3 is TGCGCCAGCGGGGGACTAGCGGGCCCTGACACAGATACGCAGTATTTT. This chain connects TRBV4-1 to TRBJ2-3, with 12 bases matching TRBD2. Looked up from germline, CDR1 is MGHRA and CDR2 is YSYEKL. This CDR3 contains 16 residues. V lost 8 bases and J lost 2; bases outside the gene matches: 8.

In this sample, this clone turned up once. The DNA of the CDR3 is TGTGCCAGCAGTCAGGGGGCGGATACCGGGGAGCTGTTTTTT. Translating gives CASSQGADTGELFF. This chain links TRBV9 with TRBJ2-2, with 8 bases identical to TRBD1. The ends lost 5 bases at V and 5 bases at J; junction bases unmatched: 5. From germline, CDR1 is SGDLS and CDR2 YYNGEE. The CDR3 spans 14 residues.

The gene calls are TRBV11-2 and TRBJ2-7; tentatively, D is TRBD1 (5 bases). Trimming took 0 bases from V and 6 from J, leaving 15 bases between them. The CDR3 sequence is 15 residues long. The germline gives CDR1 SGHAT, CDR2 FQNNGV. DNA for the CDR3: TGTGCCAGCAGCTTAGATCCCCGGTATCAGGGCGAGCAGTACTTC. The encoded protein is CASSLDPRYQGEQYF.

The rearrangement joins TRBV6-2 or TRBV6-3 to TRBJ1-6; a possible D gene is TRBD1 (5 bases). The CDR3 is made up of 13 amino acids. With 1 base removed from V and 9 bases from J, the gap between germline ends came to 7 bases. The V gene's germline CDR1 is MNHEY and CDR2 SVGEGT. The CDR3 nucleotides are TGTGCCAGCAGTTACTTGGGGACTTCACCCCTCCACTTT. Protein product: CASSYLGTSPLHF.

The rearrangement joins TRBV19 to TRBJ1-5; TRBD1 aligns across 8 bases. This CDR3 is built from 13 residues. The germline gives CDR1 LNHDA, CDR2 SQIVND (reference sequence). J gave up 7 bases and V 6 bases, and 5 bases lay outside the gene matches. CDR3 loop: CASSRDRIQPQHF. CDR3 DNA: TGTGCCAGTAGCCGGGACAGGATACAGCCCCAGCATTTT.

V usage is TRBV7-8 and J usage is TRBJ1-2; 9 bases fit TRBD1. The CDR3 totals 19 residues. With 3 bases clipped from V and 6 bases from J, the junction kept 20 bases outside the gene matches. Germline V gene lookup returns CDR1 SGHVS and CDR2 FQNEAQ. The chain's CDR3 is CASSFNQPGQGPIRNGYTF. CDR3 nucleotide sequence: TGTGCCAGCAGCTTCAACCAACCGGGACAGGGCCCTATTCGTAATGGCTACACCTTC.

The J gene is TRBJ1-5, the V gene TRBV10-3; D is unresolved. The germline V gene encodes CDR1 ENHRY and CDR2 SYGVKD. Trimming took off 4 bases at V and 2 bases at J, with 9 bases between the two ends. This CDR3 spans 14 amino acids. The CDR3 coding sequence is TGTGCCATCAGTGGGGCGCCGGGCAATCAGCCCCAGCATTTT. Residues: CAISGAPGNQPQHF.

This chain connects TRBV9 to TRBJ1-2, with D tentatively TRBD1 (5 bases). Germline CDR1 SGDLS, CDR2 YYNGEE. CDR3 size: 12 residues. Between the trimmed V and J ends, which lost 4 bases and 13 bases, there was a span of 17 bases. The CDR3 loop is CASSPVGGAPTF. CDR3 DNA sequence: TGTGCCAGCAGCCCCGTGGGAGGGGCCCCCACCTTC.

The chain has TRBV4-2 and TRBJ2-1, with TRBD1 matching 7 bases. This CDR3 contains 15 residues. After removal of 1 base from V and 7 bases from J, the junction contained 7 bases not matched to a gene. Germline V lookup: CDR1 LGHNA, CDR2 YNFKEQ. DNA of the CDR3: TGTGCCAGCAGCCAAGGGCAGGGGGTTAGAAATGAGCAGTTCTTC. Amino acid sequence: CASSQGQGVRNEQFF.

The CDR3 coding sequence is TGTGCCAGCAGTTCGAGCAGCTCTGGAAACACCATATATTTT. This gives the protein CASSSSSSGNTIYF. The V and J genes are TRBV25-1 and TRBJ1-3, with D uncertain. Trimming took off 5 bases at V and 0 bases at J, with 8 bases between the two ends. This CDR3 has 14 amino acids. Germline CDR1 reads MGHDK; CDR2 reads SYGVNS. The full variable domain, completed using reference TRBV25-1 and TRBJ1-3, is EADIYQTPRYLVIGTGKKITLECSQTMGHDKMYWYQQDPGMELHLIHYSYGVNSTEKGDLSSESTVSRIRTEHFPLTLESARPSHTSQYLCASSSSSSGNTIYFGEGSWLTVV.

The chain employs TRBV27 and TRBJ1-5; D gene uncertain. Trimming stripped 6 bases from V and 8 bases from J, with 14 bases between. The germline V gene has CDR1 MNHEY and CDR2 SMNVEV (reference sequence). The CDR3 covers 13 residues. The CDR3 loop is CASSLGRAKPQHF. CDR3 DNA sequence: TGTGCCAGCAGCCTTGGTAGGGCTAAGCCCCAGCATTTT.